The clone carrying this T cell receptor beta chain was detected once. Only in-frame clones appear in the TCRdb table, and some are missing; sequencing was by immunoSEQ multiplex PCR. This sample has 150,000 to 200,000 clones, with about 85% found just once. The CDR3 contains 16 residues. This sample is drawn from a study of blood T cell repertoires in COVID-19. The sequenced sample was peripheral blood. The TCR was taken from a man in his late teens or twenties with acute or convalescent COVID-19. The chain links TRBV21-1 to TRBJ1-2; TRBD1, the table's D call, lacks a check against the DNA. TRBV21-1 is listed as a pseudogene. CDR3 region: CASIPRRGGELYGYTF. CDR3 DNA sequence: TGTGCCAGCATCCCCCGGAGAGGGGGCGAGCTGTATGGCTACACCTTC.